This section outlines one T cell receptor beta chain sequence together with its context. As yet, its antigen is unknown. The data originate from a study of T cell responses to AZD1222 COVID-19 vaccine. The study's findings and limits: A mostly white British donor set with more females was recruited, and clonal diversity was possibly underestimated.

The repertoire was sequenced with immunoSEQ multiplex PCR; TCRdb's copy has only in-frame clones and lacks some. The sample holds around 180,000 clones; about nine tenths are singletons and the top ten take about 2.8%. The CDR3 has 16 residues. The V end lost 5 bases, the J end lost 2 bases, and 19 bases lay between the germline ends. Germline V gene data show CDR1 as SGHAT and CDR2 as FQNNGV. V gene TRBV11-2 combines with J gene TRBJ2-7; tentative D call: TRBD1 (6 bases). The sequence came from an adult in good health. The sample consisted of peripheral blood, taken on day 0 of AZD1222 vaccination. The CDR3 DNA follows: TGTGCCAGCAGCGTAAGAGCAGGGGCTATGGCCTACGAGCAGTACTTC. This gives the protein CASSVRAGAMAYEQYF.